Each of the 11 T cell receptor beta chains below was sequenced from the same sample in a study of T cell responses to AZD1222 COVID-19 vaccine. The repertoire was sequenced with immunoSEQ multiplex PCR; TCRdb's copy has only in-frame clones and lacks some. The table has over 150,000 clones, over 85% seen once. The sequencing used peripheral blood, collected 28 days after the second dose of the MenACWY control vaccine. The receptors were gathered from an adult who received the MenACWY meningococcal vaccine as a control.

The J gene is TRBJ1-1, the V gene TRBV12-3 or TRBV12-4; D remains ambiguous. CDR3 size: 11 residues. V was pared by 7 bases and J by 4 bases, with 7 bases between. The CDR3 region has the DNA TGTGCCAGCACCTCCCGCACTGAAGCTTTCTTT. Its translation: CASTSRTEAFF.

This clone was observed a few times. The CDR3 spells CASSQGQGATEAFF. For the CDR3, the DNA is TGTGCCAGCAGCCAGGGACAGGGGGCAACTGAAGCTTTCTTT. The gene calls are TRBV7-9 and TRBJ1-1, with 12 positions matching TRBD1. Trimming cost V 5 bases and J 5 bases; bases outside gene matches: 3. CDR3 length: 14 residues. The germline V gene has CDR1 SEHNR and CDR2 FQNEAQ (reference sequence). The full variable domain, in which reference TRBV7-9 and TRBJ1-1 provide the parts outside the CDR3, is DTGVSQNPRHKITKRGQNVTFRCDPISEHNRLYWYRQTLGQGPEFLTYFQNEAQLEKSRLLSDRFSAERPKGSFSTLEIQRTEQGDSAMYLCASSQGQGATEAFFGQGTRLTVV.

The chain uses TRBV9 and TRBJ2-5, with D perhaps TRBD1 (6 bases). Germline V CDR1 and CDR2: SGDLS, YYNGEE. CDR3 length: 16 amino acids. The V gene lost 0 bases and the J gene lost 4 bases, with 16 bases spanning the gap. CDR3 sequence reads: CASSVAAFGGRETQYF. The DNA of the CDR3 is TGTGCCAGCAGCGTAGCGGCATTTGGGGGCCGAGAGACCCAGTACTTC.

The V call is TRBV6-5, the J call TRBJ2-2; TRBD1 aligns across 10 bases. V lost 10 bases, J lost 4 bases, and 6 bases stayed unmatched. The CDR3 is 14 amino acids. Germline-derived CDR1 and CDR2 are MNHEY and SVGAGI. Here the CDR3 reads CAIGDRGGTGELFF. The CDR3 DNA follows: TGTGCCATTGGGGACAGGGGTGGCACCGGGGAGCTGTTTTTT.

CDR3 DNA: TGCGCCAGCAGCTTGGAGTCAGCTGGAAACACCATATATTTT. It specifies CASSLESAGNTIYF. The V call is TRBV5-1, the J call TRBJ1-3; D not certain. Germline assignment: CDR1 SGHRS and CDR2 YFSETQ. The germline V and J ends were trimmed by 0 bases and 2 bases, with 6 bases remaining between them. The CDR3 is 14 amino acids.

The rearrangement uses TRBV5-6 and TRBJ1-2; D uncertain. This CDR3 is 14 amino acids long. Germline assignment: CDR1 SGHDT and CDR2 YYEEEE. Trimming took off 4 bases at V and 3 bases at J, with 13 bases between the two ends. The CDR3, as DNA: TGTGCCAGCAGCCTCGAGGTCTACGACTATGGCTACACCTTC. It yields the protein CASSLEVYDYGYTF. The variable domain in full, with the rest retrieved from reference TRBV5-6 and TRBJ1-2, is DAGVTQSPTHLIKTRGQQVTLRCSPKSGHDTVSWYQQALGQGPQFIFQYYEEEERQRGNFPDRFSGHQFPNYSSELNVNALLLGDSALYLCASSLEVYDYGYTFGSGTRLTVV.

The chain uses TRBV9 and TRBJ2-2, with TRBD2 matching 8 bases. V lost 3 bases to trimming and J lost 7 bases; unmatched junction nucleotides: 8. In germline, CDR1 is SGDLS, CDR2 YYNGEE. CDR3 length equals 15 residues. The CDR3 loop reads CASSAPGLVLGELFF. CDR3 DNA sequence: TGTGCCAGCAGCGCACCGGGACTAGTGCTCGGGGAGCTGTTTTTT.

The chain employs TRBV6-1 and TRBJ1-1; D is unclear. V lost 3 bases to trimming and J lost 0 bases, with 5 bases between them. The germline gives CDR1 MNHNS, CDR2 SASEGT. CDR3 length: 13 residues. The CDR3 loop is CASSEGMNTEAFF. CDR3 DNA sequence: TGTGCCAGCAGTGAGGGCATGAACACTGAAGCTTTCTTT.

V gene TRBV7-8 combines with J gene TRBJ2-5; D not resolved. The germline V gene has CDR1 SGHVS and CDR2 FQNEAQ. The CDR3 contains 13 residues. Trimming cost V 1 base and J 1 base, with 4 bases left between them. The CDR3 here is CASSLGFQETQYF. CDR3 nucleotide sequence: TGTGCCAGCAGCTTAGGGTTCCAAGAGACCCAGTACTTC.

This chain uses TRBV19 with TRBJ1-5; 9 positions match TRBD1. CDR3 length: 16 residues. The V segment lost 5 bases and the J segment 1 base; nucleotides outside the gene matches: 6. Per the germline V gene, CDR1 is LNHDA and CDR2 is SQIVND (reference sequence). CDR3 in amino acids: CASSPQGQGSNQPQHF. Here the CDR3 DNA reads TGTGCCAGTAGTCCTCAAGGACAGGGGAGCAATCAGCCCCAGCATTTT.

The V and J genes are TRBV30 and TRBJ1-2; possibly TRBD1 for D (6 bases). V lost 3 bases and J 6 bases, leaving 17 bases between the germline ends. CDR1 is GTSNPN, CDR2 SVGIG, per germline (reference sequence). CDR3 size: 14 residues. DNA for the CDR3: TGTGCCTGGAGCGGGACACCGAATAGTCATGGCTACACCTTC. The encoded protein is CAWSGTPNSHGYTF.